The rows below give T cell receptor beta chains drawn from one sample of a study of identical twins. Each CDR3 protein is one row after TCRdb ran MiXCR on the 5' RACE reads. The table records a few hundred thousand distinct CDR3 sequences, roughly 8.6% of them present only once. This sample also appeared in a second study, on yellow fever vaccine responses in identical twins.

Sequenced sample: CD8+ T cells sorted from blood. The source of these receptors is a woman aged 18 to 35 in good health. CDR3s include the opening cysteine and the closing phenylalanine or tryptophan. The D gene is left open where the match is weak. Size is stated for part of the rows, as once, few or many counts, or as a class when the clone is expanded.

D gene | J gene | V gene | clone size | CDR3 DNA | CDR3 protein
. | TRBJ2-7 | TRBV28 | . | TGTGCCAGCAGTTATCGTCCCTACGAGCAGTACTTC | CASSYRPYEQYF
. | TRBJ2-6 | TRBV6-1 | many | TGTGCCAGCAGTGCGACAGACTCTGGGGCCAACGTCCTGACTTTC | CASSATDSGANVLTF
. | TRBJ2-7 | TRBV12-3/TRBV12-4 | many | TGTGCCAGCAGTCAAACACTAGTCCTCTACGAGCAGTACTTC | CASSQTLVLYEQYF
. | TRBJ2-1 | TRBV5-1 | many | TGCGCCAGCAGCTTGAGGTTAGGGGTTGACAATGAGCAGTTCTTC | CASSLRLGVDNEQFF
TRBD1 | TRBJ2-3 | TRBV29-1 | many | TGCAGCGTTGAAGGACAGGGGCTCGGCACAGATACGCAGTATTTT | CSVEGQGLGTDTQYF
. | TRBJ2-3 | TRBV5-6 | few | TGTGCCAGCAGCCCTAGCGTGCGAATCACAGATACGCAGTATTTT | CASSPSVRITDTQYF
. | TRBJ2-2 | TRBV6-4 | many | TGTGCCAGCAGTGACGGGGTGGACACCGGGGAGCTGTTTTTT | CASSDGVDTGELFF
TRBD1 | TRBJ2-2 | TRBV29-1 | . | TGCAGCATTGACAGGGTAGGGACCGGGGAGCTGTTTTTT | CSIDRVGTGELFF
TRBD1 | TRBJ2-7 | TRBV12-3/TRBV12-4 | few | TGTGCCAGAAGTGTGGGACAGAATTCCTACGAGCAGTACTTC | CARSVGQNSYEQYF
. | TRBJ2-7 | TRBV7-9 | many | TGTGCCAGCAGCCCAGGTTTGCGGGCGAACTACGAGCAGTACTTC | CASSPGLRANYEQYF
TRBD2 | TRBJ2-3 | TRBV7-2 | many | TGTGCCAGCAGCCCGGGACTAGATAGCACAGATACGCAGTATTTT | CASSPGLDSTDTQYF
. | TRBJ2-2 | TRBV27 | few | . | CASSLFLSGELFF
. | TRBJ2-7 | TRBV6-1 | . | TGTGCCAGCAGCGACTTCCCAGGGCGCGAGCAGTACTTC | CASSDFPGREQYF
. | TRBJ2-7 | TRBV19 | . | TGTGCCAGTACGTCTGGGGGTCAGACCTACGAGCAGTACTTC | CASTSGGQTYEQYF
. | TRBJ2-7 | TRBV4-3 | . | TGCGCCAGCAGCCAAGCGCAATCGGCCTACGAGCAGTACTTC | CASSQAQSAYEQYF
. | TRBJ2-2 | TRBV6-2/TRBV6-3 | few | TGTGCCAGCAGTAAGACAGAGGCCGGGGAGCTGTTTTTT | CASSKTEAGELFF
TRBD2 | TRBJ2-3 | TRBV9 | many | TGTGCCAGCAGCTCCACCGGGACTAGAAATTGGGAAGAATCAGATACGCAGTATTTT | CASSSTGTRNWEESDTQYF
. | TRBJ1-6 | TRBV30 | many | TGTGCCTGTCACGGTTCACCCCTCCACTTT | CACHGSPLHF
. | TRBJ1-2 | TRBV7-2 | many | TGTGCCAGCAGCTTAAATTGGCCTCCCAACTATGGCTACACCTTC | CASSLNWPPNYGYTF
. | TRBJ2-7 | TRBV15 | many | TGTGCCACCAGCAGTGACAGGACCTACGAGCAGTACTTC | CATSSDRTYEQYF
TRBD2 | TRBJ2-5 | TRBV6-1 | few | TGTGCCAGCACCGAGGAGGCGGGAGGGCAAGAGACCCAGTACTTC | CASTEEAGGQETQYF
TRBD2 | TRBJ2-1 | TRBV4-3 | many | TGCGCCAGCAGCCCTAATGAAGCGGGAGGTTACTACAATGAGCAGTTCTTC | CASSPNEAGGYYNEQFF
TRBD2 | TRBJ2-3 | TRBV7-9 | few | TGTGCCAGCAGCGGGAGACTAGCGGGTCTTAGCACAGATACGCAGTATTTT | CASSGRLAGLSTDTQYF
. | TRBJ2-2 | TRBV20-1 | few | TGCAGTGCTAGAGGATACGGGACACTCGATCTCGGGGAGCTGTTTTTT | CSARGYGTLDLGELFF
TRBD2 | TRBJ2-3 | TRBV24-1 | many | TGTGCCACCAGCGGACTAGCGGGAGGTCAAGCCACAGATACGCAGTATTTT | CATSGLAGGQATDTQYF
TRBD1 | TRBJ2-3 | TRBV5-5 | many | TGTGCCAGCAGCTCGGGACAGGGTAGGACAGATACGCAGTATTTT | CASSSGQGRTDTQYF
. | TRBJ2-7 | TRBV7-8 | . | TGTGCCAGCAGCCTACCGCCGCCCTACGAGCAGTACTTC | CASSLPPPYEQYF
. | TRBJ2-7 | TRBV4-2 | many | TGTGCCAGCAGCCAAGATCTAGGTAGCGAGCAGTACTTC | CASSQDLGSEQYF
TRBD1 | TRBJ2-7 | TRBV7-2 | . | TGTGCCAGCAGCTTCCGGGACAGGACGGTAGGGTACGAGCAGTACTTC | CASSFRDRTVGYEQYF
TRBD1 | TRBJ1-1 | TRBV6-1 | . | TGTGCCAGCAGTCTTGGACAGGGGGTATTGGCTGAAGCTTTCTTT | CASSLGQGVLAEAFF
. | TRBJ2-7 | TRBV20-1 | many | TGCAGTGCTAGTAGACTAAACTCCTACGAGCAGTACTTC | CSASRLNSYEQYF
TRBD2 | TRBJ2-1 | TRBV7-8 | . | TGTGCCAGCAGCTTCGGACTAGCGGGAGAAGGGGACAATGAGCAGTTCTTC | CASSFGLAGEGDNEQFF
. | TRBJ2-1 | TRBV4-1 | . | TGCGCCAGCAGCCAAGCGGGGACCGGGGATGAGCAGTTCTTC | CASSQAGTGDEQFF